These 26 T cell receptor beta chains were sequenced from one sample in a study of OX40 agonist ivuxolimab in advanced cancers. Measured with immunoSEQ multiplex PCR; TCRdb has only the in-frame clones, and not every one. The sample has 96,000 or so clones, under 90% seen once. This specimen was CD4+ or CD8+ T cells sorted from blood, taken in a trial of the OX40 agonist ivuxolimab. Receptors were obtained from an adult with an advanced solid tumor such as melanoma, head and neck, liver or kidney cancer.

The rearrangement joins TRBV10-3 to TRBJ1-1; D call uncertain. Between the trimmed V and J ends, which lost 11 bases and 0 bases, there was a span of 13 bases. The CDR3 covers 13 residues. Germline V gene sequence: CDR1 ENHRY, CDR2 SYGVKD. CDR3: CAFRNSLNTEAFF. CDR3 DNA: TGTGCCTTCCGGAACTCTTTGAACACTGAAGCTTTCTTT.

This chain links TRBV18 with TRBJ2-7; a weak D match, TRBD2 (5 bases). The germline V gene encodes CDR1 KGHSH and CDR2 LQKENI. The CDR3 has 16 residues. The V gene lost 3 bases and the J gene lost 2 bases, with 17 bases spanning the gap. The CDR3 DNA reads as TGTGCCAGCTCACCTCAAGGGAGCGGAGCTGCCTACGAGCAGTACTTC. Translated: CASSPQGSGAAYEQYF. The complete variable domain, with remaining parts taken from reference TRBV18 and TRBJ2-7, reads NAGVMQNPRHLVRRRGQEARLRCSPMKGHSHVYWYRQLPEEGLKFMVYLQKENIIDESGMPKERFSAEFPKEGPSILRIQQVVRGDSAAYFCASSPQGSGAAYEQYFGPGTRLTVT.

V usage is TRBV30 and J usage is TRBJ1-3; TRBD1 aligns across 8 bases. CDR1 and CDR2 (germline): GTSNPN, SVGIG (reference sequence). This CDR3 contains 14 residues. J gave up 3 bases and V 4 bases, and 5 bases lay outside the gene matches. CDR3 sequence (DNA): TGTGCCTGGACCCCCAGGGGGCTTGGAAACACCATATATTTT. Translated: CAWTPRGLGNTIYF.

V is TRBV9 and J is TRBJ2-1; 7 bases are shared with TRBD2. Germline V gene data show CDR1 as SGDLS and CDR2 as YYNGEE. The CDR3 extends over 15 amino acids. The V and J ends lost 0 bases and 7 bases, in that order; junction bases with no gene match: 7. The CDR3 protein is CASSVGAGALNEQFF. The CDR3 DNA follows: TGTGCCAGCAGCGTAGGTGCGGGAGCCTTAAATGAGCAGTTCTTC. Filled out from reference TRBV9 and TRBJ2-1, the complete variable domain reads DSGVTQTPKHLITATGQRVTLRCSPRSGDLSVYWYQQSLDQGLQFLIQYYNGEERAKGNILERFSAQQFPDLHSELNLSSLELGDSALYFCASSVGAGALNEQFFGPGTRLTVL.

J is TRBJ2-7 and V is TRBV5-1, with D possibly TRBD2 on 6 matching bases. The length of the CDR3 is 15 residues. V was trimmed by 0 bases and J by 3 bases, leaving 13 bases between them. CDR1 and CDR2 from the germline V gene are SGHRS and YFSETQ. CDR3 amino acids: CASSLGGGVYYEQYF. Written as DNA, the CDR3 is TGCGCCAGCAGCTTGGGTGGAGGGGTTTACTACGAGCAGTACTTC.

The chain is built from TRBV7-2 and TRBJ2-7; the D gene is possibly TRBD2 (5 bases). The CDR3 sequence is 15 residues long. Trimming removed 6 bases at V and 3 bases at J, with 18 bases between. The germline CDR1 and CDR2 sequences are SGHTA and FQGNSA. The CDR3 bases are TGTGCCAGCAGACGGGATAGCGACTTTAACTACGAGCAGTACTTC. This encodes CASRRDSDFNYEQYF.

The chain is built from TRBV29-1 and TRBJ2-7; possible D gene TRBD2, 6 bases. The CDR3 has 13 residues. Germline CDR1 reads SQVTM; CDR2 reads ANQGSEA. Trimming removed 1 base from V and 7 bases from J, with 14 bases in between. CDR3 sequence: CSVEGGNSLEQYF. The CDR3 DNA is TGCAGCGTTGAAGGCGGGAACAGCTTAGAGCAGTACTTC.

The chain uses TRBV18 and TRBJ2-3, with D uncertain. There are 12 residues in the CDR3. Germline V gene lookup returns CDR1 KGHSH and CDR2 LQKENI. V shed 6 bases and J shed 3 bases, with 7 bases lying between them. The CDR3 sequence is CASSPGTDTQYF. CDR3 DNA sequence: TGTGCCAGCTCCCCCGGTACAGATACGCAGTATTTT.

This sequence joins TRBV6-1 and TRBJ2-2; D is unresolved. CDR1 and CDR2 from the germline V gene are MNHNS and SASEGT. V was cut by 4 bases and J by 7 bases, with 4 bases left in between. This CDR3 spans 11 amino acids. The CDR3 nucleotides are TGTGCCAGCAGTGGCCGCGGGGAGCTGTTTTTT. Translated, it gives CASSGRGELFF.

The chain joins TRBV7-2 to TRBJ2-1, with 10 positions matching TRBD2. The CDR3 runs to 16 residues. The germline CDR1 and CDR2 sequences are SGHTA and FQGNSA. V was pared by 1 base and J by 8 bases, with 8 bases of the junction left unmatched. The CDR3 loop reads CASSLVASGSGYEQFF. CDR3 nucleotides: TGTGCCAGCAGCTTAGTTGCTAGCGGGAGCGGGTATGAGCAGTTCTTC.

CDR3: CATSISGTSTDTQYF. The CDR3 DNA reads as TGTGCCACCAGCATATCCGGGACTTCCACAGATACGCAGTATTTT. J is TRBJ2-3 and V is TRBV15; tentatively, D is TRBD2 (6 bases). The CDR3 loop spans 15 amino acids. CDR1 is LNHNV, CDR2 YYDKDF, per germline (reference sequence). V was trimmed by 4 bases and J by 2 bases, leaving 13 bases between them.

The gene calls are TRBV4-1 and TRBJ2-1; 9 bases line up with TRBD2. Germline lookup yields CDR1 MGHRA and CDR2 YSYEKL. V lost 0 bases, J lost 0 bases, and 6 bases stayed unmatched. The length of the CDR3 is 18 residues. The CDR3 DNA is TGCGCCAGCAGCCAAGAGCGGGAGGGGATCAGCTCCTACAATGAGCAGTTCTTC. Translated, it gives CASSQEREGISSYNEQFF.

This clone was seen more than once but under ten times. The V gene is TRBV2, the J gene TRBJ1-5; TRBD1 might be the D (6 bases). Germline CDR1 SNHLY, CDR2 FYNNEI. CDR3 size: 15 residues. The V end lost 8 bases, the J end lost 3 bases, and 17 bases lay between the germline ends. The CDR3: CASRKAQGFNQPQHF. The CDR3 DNA sequence: TGTGCCAGCCGGAAGGCGCAGGGGTTCAATCAGCCCCAGCATTTT.

The genes are TRBV5-8 and TRBJ1-4, with D perhaps matching TRBD1 (6 bases). The CDR3 length is 15 residues. Germline V gene lookup returns CDR1 SGHTS and CDR2 YDEGEE. The V gene lost 7 bases and the J gene lost 0 bases, with 13 bases spanning the gap. CDR3 DNA: TGTGCCAGCTCTAGGAGGGGGACAACTAATGAAAAACTGTTTTTT. This translates into CASSRRGTTNEKLFF.

This clone was found once. The V call is TRBV5-6, the J call TRBJ2-1, with 7 bases fitting TRBD1. Germline CDR1 SGHDT, CDR2 YYEEEE. J gave up 14 bases and V 2 bases, and 7 bases lay outside the gene matches. The length of the CDR3 is 12 residues. The chain's CDR3 is CASSFGPTGKFF. CDR3 coding DNA: TGTGCCAGCAGCTTTGGACCGACAGGGAAGTTCTTC.

The V call is TRBV6-5, the J call TRBJ2-7; perhaps TRBD1 as D (6 bases). The germline gives CDR1 MNHEY, CDR2 SVGAGI. This CDR3 has 15 amino acids. V gave up 6 bases and J gave up 6 bases, with 21 bases separating them. CDR3 in DNA: TGTGCCAGCAGCAGCTCCGCAGGGGCTAGGAGCGAGCAGTACTTC. Encoded protein: CASSSSAGARSEQYF.

With regard to this clone: The junction departs from germline at one end; a sequencing error may be responsible. J is TRBJ1-1 and V is TRBV9, with D maybe TRBD1 (5 bases). The CDR3 extends over 13 amino acids. The germline CDR1 and CDR2 sequences are SGDLS and YYNGEE. Here the CDR3 DNA reads TGTGCCAGCAACGTAGGAGGGGAGACTGAAGCTTTCTTT. Amino acid sequence: CASNVGGETEAFF.

The chain carries TRBV5-1 and TRBJ2-7; D not resolved. V was shortened by 0 bases and J by 4 bases, with 8 bases between the two germline ends. Germline-derived CDR1 and CDR2 are SGHRS and YFSETQ. The CDR3 totals 13 residues. For the CDR3, the DNA is TGCGCCAGCAGCTTGGGTGGGGTATACGAGCAGTACTTC. As protein: CASSLGGVYEQYF.

The J gene is TRBJ1-1, the V gene TRBV2; TRBD1 might be the D (5 bases). Germline-derived CDR1 and CDR2 are SNHLY and FYNNEI. The V gene lost 6 bases and the J gene lost 0 bases, with 14 bases spanning the gap. This CDR3 region has 15 residues. The CDR3, as DNA: TGTGCCAGCAGCCAACCTGACAGTCTGAACACTGAAGCTTTCTTT. This gives the protein CASSQPDSLNTEAFF. Complete variable domain (other parts from reference TRBV2 and TRBJ1-1): EPEVTQTPSHQVTQMGQEVILRCVPISNHLYFYWYRQILGQKVEFLVSFYNNEISEKSEIFDDQFSVERPDGSNFTLKIRSTKLEDSAMYFCASSQPDSLNTEAFFGQGTRLTVV.

This clone occurred once. V is TRBV18 and J is TRBJ2-7, with 10 nucleotides matching TRBD1. The CDR3 is 15 amino acids. The germline V gene encodes CDR1 KGHSH and CDR2 LQKENI. V was clipped by 3 bases and J by 5 bases; unmatched bases: 7. CDR3 loop: CASSPIRDRGHEQYF. The CDR3, as DNA: TGTGCCAGCTCACCGATCCGGGACAGGGGCCACGAGCAGTACTTC.

The chain uses TRBV10-3 and TRBJ2-2, with 9 nucleotides matching TRBD1. Per germline, CDR1 ENHRY and CDR2 SYGVKD. The length of the CDR3 is 18 residues. Trimming at V came to 4 bases and at J to 2 bases, leaving 11 bases not matched to a gene. The CDR3 sequence is CAISGSPGQGTNTGELFF. CDR3 sequence (DNA): TGTGCCATCAGTGGATCCCCGGGACAGGGTACCAACACCGGGGAGCTGTTTTTT.

This clone appeared once. The CDR3 loop is CASSQDRTVLQRGSQPQHF. As DNA, the CDR3 is TGTGCCAGCAGCCAAGATAGGACAGTTCTACAGAGGGGGAGTCAGCCCCAGCATTTT. The V call is TRBV5-4, the J call TRBJ1-5; TRBD1 is a possible D gene (6 bases). Germline CDR1 and CDR2: SGHNT and YYREEE (reference sequence). The CDR3 is 19 residues long. Trimming removed 4 bases from V and 6 bases from J, with 29 bases in between.

The chain employs TRBV7-3 and TRBJ2-1; 10 bases fit TRBD2. This CDR3 is built from 17 residues. V dropped 3 bases and J dropped 2; count of bases not matched to a gene: 7. CDR1 and CDR2 (germline): SGHTA, FQGTGA. The CDR3 nucleotides are TGTGCCAGCAGCTTCCCCCAGAGCGGGGGGGCCTACAATGAGCAGTTCTTC. It is translated as CASSFPQSGGAYNEQFF. Combining the CDR3 with reference TRBV7-3 and TRBJ2-1 gives the whole variable domain GAGVSQTPSNKVTEKGKYVELRCDPISGHTALYWYRQSLGQGPEFLIYFQGTGAADDSGLPNDRFFAVRPEGSVSTLKIQRTERGDSAVYLCASSFPQSGGAYNEQFFGPGTRLTVL.

This rearrangement joins TRBV27 to TRBJ2-3; TRBD2 matches at 10 bases. Unmatched junction bases numbered 4, after V lost 7 bases and J lost 0 bases. CDR3 length: 15 residues. Looked up from germline, CDR1 is MNHEY and CDR2 is SMNVEV (reference sequence). The CDR3 DNA sequence: TGTGCCAGCATCCCACTAGCGGGAAGCACAGATACGCAGTATTTT. Protein product: CASIPLAGSTDTQYF.

The V gene is TRBV21-1, the J gene TRBJ2-1. TRBV21-1 is a recognized pseudogene. CDR3 size: 15 residues. The CDR3 region has the DNA TGTGCCACACTTGCTGCCAACAGGGAGGTTGATGAGCAGTTCTTC. Amino acid sequence: CATLAANREVDEQFF.

This clone appeared a single time. The chain recombines TRBV6-5 with TRBJ1-2, with 9 bases fitting TRBD1. CDR3 length: 15 residues. The junction had 8 bases not matched to a gene; V was cut back by 6 bases and J by 3 bases. Per germline, CDR1 MNHEY and CDR2 SVGAGI. For the CDR3, the DNA is TGTGCCAGCAGCCGACAGGGGGATTTTGACTATGGCTACACCTTC. It translates to CASSRQGDFDYGYTF.